This T cell receptor (beta chain) originates from a study of CD8+ T cells in alopecia areata. Extracted RNA was reverse transcribed into cDNA, the sequencing template. Only in-frame clones appear in the TCRdb table, and some are missing; sequencing was by immunoSEQ multiplex PCR. The data hold roughly 150,000 clones, with around 55% observed a single time. CDR3 length equals 12 residues. Trimming shortened V by 2 bases and J by 8 bases, and 9 bases separated the two germline ends. Germline V gives CDR1 MDHEN, CDR2 SYDVKM. The TCR originated in a human donor in good health. The sequencing sample was made of CD4+ T cells sorted from blood. This chain connects TRBV28 to TRBJ1-1; D may be TRBD1 (5 bases). CDR3 DNA: TGTGCCAGCAGTTTAGCAGGGAAAGAAGCTTTCTTT. This encodes CASSLAGKEAFF.